This T cell receptor (beta chain) was identified in a study of blood T cell repertoires in COVID-19. The wider study: COVID-19 samples from acute and convalescent phases originated in the United States, Italy and Spain.

Original methodology: Scientists estimated how many nucleated cells there were by amplifying reference gene primers. The method was immunoSEQ multiplex PCR; TCRdb's version includes in-frame clones alone and lacks a portion of them. Clone size and V and J calls were adopted from that table, with D and trimming inferred from the DNA. Of 250,000 to 350,000 clones in the sample, nearly 90% were seen once. Germline assignment: CDR1 SGHAT and CDR2 FQNNGV. V gave up 7 bases and J gave up 8 bases, with 14 bases separating them. The CDR3 spans 13 residues. Participants came from around 25 US areas, aged about 18 to 89 years. Cohorts were determined from participant-reported clinical history.

The chain recombines TRBV11-2 with TRBJ1-4; weak D call: TRBD1 (5 bases). The sample consisted of PBMCs or T cells enriched from blood (not recorded which). The receptor was derived from a woman under 30 with acute COVID-19. CDR3: CASNRRRGEKLFF. The DNA of the CDR3 is TGTGCCAGCAACAGAAGACGGGGGGAAAAACTGTTTTTT. The variable domain in full, completed from reference TRBV11-2 and TRBJ1-4, reads EAGVAQSPRYKIIEKRQSVAFWCNPISGHATLYWYQQILGQGPKLLIQFQNNGVVDDSQLPKDRFSAERLKGVDSTLKIQPAKLEDSAVYLCASNRRRGEKLFFGSGTQLSVL.